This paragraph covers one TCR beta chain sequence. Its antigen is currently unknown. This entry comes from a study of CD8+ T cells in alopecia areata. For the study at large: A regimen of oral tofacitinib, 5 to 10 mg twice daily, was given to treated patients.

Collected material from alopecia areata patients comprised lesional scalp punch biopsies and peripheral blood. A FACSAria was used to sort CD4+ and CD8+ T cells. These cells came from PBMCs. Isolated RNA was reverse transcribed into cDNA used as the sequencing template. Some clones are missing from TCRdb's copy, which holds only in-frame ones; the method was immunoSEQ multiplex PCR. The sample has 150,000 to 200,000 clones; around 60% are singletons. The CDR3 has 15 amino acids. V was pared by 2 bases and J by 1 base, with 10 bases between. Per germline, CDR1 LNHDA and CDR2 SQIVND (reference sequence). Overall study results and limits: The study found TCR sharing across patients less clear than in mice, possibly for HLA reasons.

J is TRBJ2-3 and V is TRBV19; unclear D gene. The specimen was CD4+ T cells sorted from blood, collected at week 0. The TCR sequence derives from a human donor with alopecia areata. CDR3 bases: TGTGCCAGTAGTATATCAGGATCCCGCACAGATACGCAGTATTTT. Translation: CASSISGSRTDTQYF.